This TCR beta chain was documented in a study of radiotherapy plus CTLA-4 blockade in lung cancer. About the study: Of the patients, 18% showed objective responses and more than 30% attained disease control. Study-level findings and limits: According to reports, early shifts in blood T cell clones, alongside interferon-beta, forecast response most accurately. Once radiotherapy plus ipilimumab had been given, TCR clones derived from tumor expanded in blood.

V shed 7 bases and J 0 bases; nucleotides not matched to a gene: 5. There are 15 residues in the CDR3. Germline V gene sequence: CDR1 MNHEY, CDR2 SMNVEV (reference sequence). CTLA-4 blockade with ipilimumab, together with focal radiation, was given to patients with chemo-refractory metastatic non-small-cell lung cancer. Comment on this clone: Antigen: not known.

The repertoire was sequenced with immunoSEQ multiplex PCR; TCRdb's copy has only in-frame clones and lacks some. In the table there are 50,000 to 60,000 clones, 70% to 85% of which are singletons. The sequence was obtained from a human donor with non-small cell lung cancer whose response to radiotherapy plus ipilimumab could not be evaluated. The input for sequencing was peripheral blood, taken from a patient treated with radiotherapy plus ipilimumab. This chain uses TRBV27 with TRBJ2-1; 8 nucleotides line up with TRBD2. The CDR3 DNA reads TGTGCCAGCACCGGGCTAGCGGGCTCCTACAATGAGCAGTTCTTC. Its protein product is CASTGLAGSYNEQFF.